The sequence of this TCR beta chain was determined in a study of cytomegalovirus exposure and HLA in healthy donors. This clone was counted a single time. Its matching antigen is unknown. The germline gives CDR1 SGHRS, CDR2 YFSETQ. This CDR3 spans 15 amino acids. The V gene end was trimmed by 4 bases and the J gene end by 7 bases; junction bases not matched to a gene: 10. Findings of the study overall: Per a later analysis, about 15,000 TCR beta sequences showed association with HLA alleles at 0.05 false discovery rate. Excluded: some indistinguishable V segments such as TRBV6-2 and TRBV6-3.

Amplification used 60 Vbeta primers and 13 Jbeta primers. Some clones are missing from TCRdb's copy, which holds only in-frame ones; the method was immunoSEQ multiplex PCR. The table includes about 130,000 clones, around 68% detected once. The V gene is TRBV5-1, the J gene TRBJ2-1; 8 bases map to TRBD2. The sequencing sample was made of PBMCs. The sequence was collected from a man aged 35-49 years in good health and CMV-seropositive. CDR3 sequence (DNA): TGCGCCAGCAGCCCCACTAGCGGCCCGGGGAATGAGCAGTTCTTC. Its translation: CASSPTSGPGNEQFF.